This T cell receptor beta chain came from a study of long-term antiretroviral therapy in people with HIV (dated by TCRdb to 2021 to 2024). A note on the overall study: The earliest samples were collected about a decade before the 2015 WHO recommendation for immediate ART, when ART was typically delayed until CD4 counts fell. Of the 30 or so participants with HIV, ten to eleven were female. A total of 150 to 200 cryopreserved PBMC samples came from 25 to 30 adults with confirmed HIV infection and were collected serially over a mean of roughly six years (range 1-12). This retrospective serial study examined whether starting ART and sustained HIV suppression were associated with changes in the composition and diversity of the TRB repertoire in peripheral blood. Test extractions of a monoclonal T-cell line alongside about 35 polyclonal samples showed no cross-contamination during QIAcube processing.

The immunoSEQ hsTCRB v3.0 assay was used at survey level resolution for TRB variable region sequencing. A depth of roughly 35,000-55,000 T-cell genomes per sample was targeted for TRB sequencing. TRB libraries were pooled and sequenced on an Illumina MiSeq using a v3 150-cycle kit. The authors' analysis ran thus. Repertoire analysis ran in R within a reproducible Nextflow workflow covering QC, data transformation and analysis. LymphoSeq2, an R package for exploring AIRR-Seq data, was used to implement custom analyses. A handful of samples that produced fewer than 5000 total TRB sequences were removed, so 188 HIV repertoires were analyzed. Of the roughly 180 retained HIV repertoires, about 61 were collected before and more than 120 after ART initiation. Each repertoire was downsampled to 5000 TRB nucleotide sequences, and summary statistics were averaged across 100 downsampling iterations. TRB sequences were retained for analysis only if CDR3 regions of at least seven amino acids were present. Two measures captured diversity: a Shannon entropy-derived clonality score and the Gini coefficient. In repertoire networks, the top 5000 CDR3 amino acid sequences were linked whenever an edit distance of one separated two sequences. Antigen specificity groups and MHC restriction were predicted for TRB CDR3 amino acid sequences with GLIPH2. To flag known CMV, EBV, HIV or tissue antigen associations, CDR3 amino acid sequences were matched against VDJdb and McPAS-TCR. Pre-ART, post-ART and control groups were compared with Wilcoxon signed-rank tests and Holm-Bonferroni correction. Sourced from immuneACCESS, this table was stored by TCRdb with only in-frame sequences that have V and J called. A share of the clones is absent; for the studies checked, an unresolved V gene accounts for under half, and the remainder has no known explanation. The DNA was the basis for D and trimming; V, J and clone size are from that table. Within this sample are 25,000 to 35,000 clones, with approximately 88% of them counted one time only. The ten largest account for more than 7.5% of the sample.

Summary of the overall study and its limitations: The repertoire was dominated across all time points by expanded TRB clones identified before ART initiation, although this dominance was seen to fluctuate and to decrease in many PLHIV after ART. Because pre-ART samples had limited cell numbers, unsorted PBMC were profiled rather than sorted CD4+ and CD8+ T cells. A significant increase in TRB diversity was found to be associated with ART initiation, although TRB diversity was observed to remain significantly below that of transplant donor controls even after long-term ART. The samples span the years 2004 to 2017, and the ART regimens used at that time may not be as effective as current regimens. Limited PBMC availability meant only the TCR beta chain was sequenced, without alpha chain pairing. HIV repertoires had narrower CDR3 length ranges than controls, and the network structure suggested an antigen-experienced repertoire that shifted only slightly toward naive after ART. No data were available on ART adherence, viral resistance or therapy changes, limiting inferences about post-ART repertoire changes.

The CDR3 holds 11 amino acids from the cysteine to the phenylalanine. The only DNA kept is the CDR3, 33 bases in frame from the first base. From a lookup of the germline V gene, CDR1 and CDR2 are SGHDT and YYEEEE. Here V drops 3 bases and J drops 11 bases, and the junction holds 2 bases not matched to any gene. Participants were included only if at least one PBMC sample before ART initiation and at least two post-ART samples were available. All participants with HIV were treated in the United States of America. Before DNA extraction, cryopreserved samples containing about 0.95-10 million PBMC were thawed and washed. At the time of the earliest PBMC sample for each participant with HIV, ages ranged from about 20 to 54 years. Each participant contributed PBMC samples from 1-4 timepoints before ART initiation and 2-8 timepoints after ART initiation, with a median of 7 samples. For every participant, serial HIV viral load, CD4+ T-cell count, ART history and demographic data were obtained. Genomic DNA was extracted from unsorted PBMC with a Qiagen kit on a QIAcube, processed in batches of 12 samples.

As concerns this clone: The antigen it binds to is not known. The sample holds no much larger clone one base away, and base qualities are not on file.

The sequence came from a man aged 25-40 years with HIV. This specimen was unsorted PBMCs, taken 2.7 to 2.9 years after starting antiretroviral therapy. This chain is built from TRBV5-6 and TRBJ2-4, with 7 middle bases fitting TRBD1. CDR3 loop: CASSYDRVQYF. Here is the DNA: TGTGCCAGCAGCTATGACAGGGTTCAGTACTTC.